Listed here is a single T cell receptor beta chain. What it recognizes is unknown. The time point denotes: blood 2 weeks post-SBRT. Sample treatment: 15 Gy SBRT to primary tumor, nephrectomy 4 weeks later. This renal cell carcinoma was of the clear cell type. These data come from a study of radiation and T cells in renal cell carcinoma. Study-level information: Nephrectomy followed 15 Gy stereotactic body radiation by 4 weeks. Study-wide findings and caveats: From baseline, blood top tumor clonotypes peaked at 2 weeks post-radiation.

There are 15 residues in the CDR3. V gave up 5 bases and J gave up 4 bases, with 15 bases separating them. The germline CDR1 and CDR2 sequences are SGHTA and FQGNSA. TCRdb's copy holds only in-frame clones and misses some; the assay was immunoSEQ multiplex PCR. The sample comprises tens of thousands of clones, around 86% of which are singletons, and 20% to 25% rests with the top ten. V is TRBV7-2 and J is TRBJ2-1; D may be TRBD1 (6 bases). Here the sequenced sample was blood, taken from a patient whose treatment included radiotherapy and nephrectomy. The source of this sequence is a woman aged 45-59 years with renal cell carcinoma. The CDR3 spells CASSQQGPEYNEQFF. The CDR3 DNA is TGTGCCAGCAGCCAACAGGGCCCTGAGTACAATGAGCAGTTCTTC. Full variable domain (missing parts from reference TRBV7-2 and TRBJ2-1): GAGVSQSPSNKVTEKGKDVELRCDPISGHTALYWYRQSLGQGLEFLIYFQGNSAPDKSGLPSDRFSAERTGGSVSTLTIQRTQQEDSAVYLCASSQQGPEYNEQFFGPGTRLTVL.